The rows below give T cell receptor beta chains drawn from one sample of a study of T cells in Graves' hyperthyroidism and ophthalmopathy. TCRdb analysed the multiplex PCR reads with MiXCR anew, one entry per CDR3 protein. Of some 370,000 distinct CDR3 sequences in the sample, 17% were seen once. The sample consisted of blood. The receptors were sampled from a woman aged 25 to 39 with Graves' hyperthyroidism that later progressed to Graves' ophthalmopathy. Both conserved end residues are part of each CDR3. Each record gives: J gene, V gene, CDR3 protein.

J: TRBJ2-7; V: TRBV2; CDR3: CASSGSSGSDEQYF
J: TRBJ2-3; V: TRBV12-3/TRBV12-4; CDR3: CASSFQLGGGADTQYF
J: TRBJ2-1; V: TRBV20-1; CDR3: CSARLTGSSYNEQFF
J: TRBJ1-2; V: TRBV2; CDR3: CASSDVYGYTF
J: TRBJ2-3; V: TRBV4-1; CDR3: CASSAGGPGDTQYF
J: TRBJ2-1; V: TRBV12-3/TRBV12-4; CDR3: CASSFRQGNEQFF
J: TRBJ2-3; V: TRBV16; CDR3: CASAQDSSTDTQYF
J: TRBJ1-1; V: TRBV18; CDR3: CASSPGTGGTEAFF
J: TRBJ2-5; V: TRBV28; CDR3: CASSLLLQETQYF
J: TRBJ2-7; V: TRBV20-1; CDR3: CSASLQGFSYEQYF
J: TRBJ1-1; V: TRBV5-1; CDR3: CASSWGTAEPEAFF
J: TRBJ1-1; V: TRBV20-1; CDR3: CSARRGDRNTEAFF
J: TRBJ1-3; V: TRBV20-1; CDR3: CSACNFGGGNTIYF
J: TRBJ1-3; V: TRBV10-1; CDR3: CASSERTDGNTIYF
J: TRBJ2-3; V: TRBV5-1; CDR3: CASSLVRRSTDTQYF
J: TRBJ2-7; V: TRBV18; CDR3: CASSPPSRVGSSYEQYF